The rows below give T cell receptor beta chains drawn from one sample of a study of cytomegalovirus exposure and HLA in healthy donors. Clones were read by immunoSEQ multiplex PCR, and TCRdb kept only the in-frame ones, dropping some. Of 200,000 to 250,000 clones listed, around 77% are singletons. Sample: PBMCs. The receptors come from a woman between 25 and 40 years old in good health and CMV-seronegative. Both conserved end residues are part of each CDR3. A D gene is named only where the DNA matches it firmly. Size is stated for part of the rows, as once, few or many counts, or as a class when the clone is expanded.

J gene: TRBJ1-2
V gene: TRBV6-5
clone size: few
D gene: NA
CDR3 protein: CASVYQAINYGYTF
CDR3 DNA: TGTGCCAGCGTTTATCAGGCCATTAACTATGGCTACACCTTC

J gene: TRBJ1-5
V gene: TRBV10-3
clone size: NA
D gene: NA
CDR3 protein: CAIRGVGGNQPQHF
CDR3 DNA: TGTGCCATCAGGGGGGTGGGGGGAAACCAGCCCCAGCATTTT

J gene: TRBJ2-3
V gene: TRBV7-9
clone size: NA
D gene: NA
CDR3 protein: CASSFKWAVGHTDTQYF
CDR3 DNA: TGTGCCAGCAGCTTCAAGTGGGCAGTAGGCCACACAGATACGCAGTATTTT

J gene: TRBJ2-3
V gene: TRBV5-4
clone size: few
D gene: TRBD2
CDR3 protein: CASSSGTSAFTDTQYF
CDR3 DNA: TGTGCCAGCAGCTCCGGGACTAGCGCCTTCACAGATACGCAGTATTTT

J gene: TRBJ2-5
V gene: TRBV4-2
clone size: NA
D gene: NA
CDR3 protein: CASSQDRQARETQYF
CDR3 DNA: TGTGCCAGCAGCCAAGATCGACAAGCTCGGGAGACCCAGTACTTC

J gene: TRBJ2-2
V gene: TRBV6-5
clone size: NA
D gene: NA
CDR3 protein: CASSYPSEGTGELFF
CDR3 DNA: TGTGCCAGCAGTTACCCGTCTGAGGGCACCGGGGAGCTGTTTTTT

J gene: TRBJ2-3
V gene: TRBV7-7
clone size: NA
D gene: NA
CDR3 protein: CASSPLVRGTDTQYF
CDR3 DNA: TGTGCTAGCAGCCCCTTGGTCAGGGGAACAGATACGCAGTATTTT

J gene: TRBJ2-1
V gene: TRBV5-5
clone size: NA
D gene: TRBD2
CDR3 protein: CASSLGAGEAVNEQFF
CDR3 DNA: TGTGCCAGCAGCTTGGGTGCGGGAGAGGCGGTCAATGAGCAGTTCTTC

J gene: TRBJ2-1
V gene: TRBV7-9
clone size: NA
D gene: NA
CDR3 protein: CASSLDGKDEQFF
CDR3 DNA: TGTGCCAGCAGCTTAGACGGGAAGGATGAGCAGTTCTTC

J gene: TRBJ1-1
V gene: TRBV6-6
clone size: NA
D gene: NA
CDR3 protein: CASSYPDSNTEAFF
CDR3 DNA: TGTGCCAGCAGTTACCCGGACTCAAACACTGAAGCTTTCTTT

J gene: TRBJ2-6
V gene: TRBV7-2
clone size: NA
D gene: NA
CDR3 protein: CASSSNAGTGANVLTF
CDR3 DNA: TGTGCCAGCAGCTCCAACGCGGGGACTGGGGCCAACGTCCTGACTTTC

J gene: TRBJ1-2
V gene: TRBV7-9
clone size: once
D gene: TRBD1
CDR3 protein: CASSAPGTGEYGYTF
CDR3 DNA: TGTGCCAGCAGCGCCCCCGGGACAGGGGAATATGGCTACACCTTC

J gene: TRBJ2-5
V gene: TRBV2
clone size: NA
D gene: NA
CDR3 protein: CASSEGPGSRETQYF
CDR3 DNA: TGTGCCAGCAGTGAAGGGCCCGGGAGTAGGGAGACCCAGTACTTC

J gene: TRBJ2-5
V gene: TRBV2
clone size: NA
D gene: TRBD2
CDR3 protein: CASTTLTSGEGETQYF
CDR3 DNA: TGTGCCAGCACCACTCTGACTAGCGGGGAGGGAGAGACCCAGTACTTC

J gene: TRBJ2-5
V gene: TRBV28
clone size: NA
D gene: NA
CDR3 protein: CASSLGRQTRQETQYF
CDR3 DNA: TGTGCCAGCAGTTTAGGAAGACAGACTAGGCAAGAGACCCAGTACTTC

J gene: TRBJ1-4
V gene: TRBV7-9
clone size: once
D gene: NA
CDR3 protein: CASSLGQGPNEKLFF
CDR3 DNA: TGTGCCAGCAGCTTAGGGCAGGGTCCCAATGAAAAACTGTTTTTT

J gene: TRBJ2-7
V gene: TRBV5-1
clone size: NA
D gene: TRBD2
CDR3 protein: CASSRGTAGDIPVEQYF
CDR3 DNA: TGCGCCAGCAGCCGAGGGACGGCGGGAGACATCCCCGTCGAGCAGTACTTC

J gene: TRBJ2-7
V gene: TRBV5-1
clone size: NA
D gene: TRBD1
CDR3 protein: CASSPGQGNYEQYF
CDR3 DNA: TGCGCCAGCAGCCCGGGACAGGGGAACTACGAGCAGTACTTC

J gene: TRBJ1-5
V gene: TRBV5-8
clone size: NA
D gene: TRBD1
CDR3 protein: CASSFQGVYSNQPQHF
CDR3 DNA: TGTGCCAGCAGCTTCCAGGGGGTGTATAGCAATCAGCCCCAGCATTTT

J gene: TRBJ2-7
V gene: TRBV5-1
clone size: NA
D gene: NA
CDR3 protein: CASSLGSGTYNEQYF
CDR3 DNA: TGCGCCAGCAGCTTGGGTTCAGGGACATATAACGAGCAGTACTTC

J gene: TRBJ2-3
V gene: TRBV5-8
clone size: NA
D gene: NA
CDR3 protein: CASSLLDTQYF
CDR3 DNA: TGTGCCAGCAGCTTACTAGATACGCAGTATTTT

J gene: TRBJ2-5
V gene: TRBV6-6
clone size: NA
D gene: TRBD2
CDR3 protein: CASSSTSGGETQYF
CDR3 DNA: TGTGCCAGCAGCTCCACTAGCGGGGGAGAGACCCAGTACTTC

J gene: TRBJ2-7
V gene: TRBV6-5
clone size: NA
D gene: NA
CDR3 protein: CASRQNLGVYEQYF
CDR3 DNA: TGTGCCAGCAGACAAAACTTAGGGGTCTACGAGCAGTACTTC

J gene: TRBJ2-6
V gene: TRBV4-1
clone size: few
D gene: NA
CDR3 protein: CASSQEPGYSGANVLTF
CDR3 DNA: TGCGCCAGCAGCCAAGAACCAGGGTACTCTGGGGCCAACGTCCTGACTTTC

J gene: TRBJ1-3
V gene: TRBV5-8
clone size: few
D gene: NA
CDR3 protein: CASSRRVSGNTIYF
CDR3 DNA: TGTGCCAGCAGCCGACGGGTCTCTGGAAACACCATATATTTT

J gene: TRBJ2-5
V gene: TRBV14
clone size: NA
D gene: NA
CDR3 protein: CASSQLDWRTQETQYF
CDR3 DNA: TGTGCCAGCAGCCAGTTGGACTGGAGAACGCAAGAGACCCAGTACTTC